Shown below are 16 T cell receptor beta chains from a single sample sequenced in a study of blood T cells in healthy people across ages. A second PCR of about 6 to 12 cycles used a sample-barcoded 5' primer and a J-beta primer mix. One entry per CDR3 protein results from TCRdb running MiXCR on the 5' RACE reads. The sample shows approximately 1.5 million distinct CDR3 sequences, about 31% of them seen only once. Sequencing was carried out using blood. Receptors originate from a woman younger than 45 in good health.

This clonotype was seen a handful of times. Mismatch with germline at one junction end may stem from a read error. DNA for the CDR3: TGCGCCAGCAGCGGTTACAATGGGCAGTTCTTC. This sequence encodes CASSGYNGQFF. The V call is TRBV10-2, the J call TRBJ2-1, with D unresolved. This CDR3 is built from 11 residues. CDR1 WSHSY and CDR2 SAAADI come from the germline V gene.

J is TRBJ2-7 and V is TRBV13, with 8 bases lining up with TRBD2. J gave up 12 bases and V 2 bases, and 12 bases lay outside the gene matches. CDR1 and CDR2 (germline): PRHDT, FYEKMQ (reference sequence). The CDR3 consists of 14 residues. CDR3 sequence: CASSLSYSGELLYF. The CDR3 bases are TGTGCCAGCAGCTTATCGTATAGCGGGGAACTGCTGTACTTC.

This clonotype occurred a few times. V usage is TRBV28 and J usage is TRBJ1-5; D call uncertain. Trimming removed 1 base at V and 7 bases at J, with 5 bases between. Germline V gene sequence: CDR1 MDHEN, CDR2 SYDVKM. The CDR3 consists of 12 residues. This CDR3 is CASSLLEQPQHF. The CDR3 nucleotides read TGTGCCAGCAGTTTATTGGAACAGCCCCAGCATTTT.

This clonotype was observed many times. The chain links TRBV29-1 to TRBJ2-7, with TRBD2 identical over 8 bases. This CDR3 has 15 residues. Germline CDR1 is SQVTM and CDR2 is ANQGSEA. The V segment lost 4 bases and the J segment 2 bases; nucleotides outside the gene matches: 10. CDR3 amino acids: CSVGSASGPTYEQYF. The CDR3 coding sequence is TGCAGCGTTGGTTCGGCTAGCGGGCCAACCTACGAGCAGTACTTC.

CDR3 DNA sequence: TGCGCCAGCAGCCAAGCTTCAGGGTATTACGCAGATACGCAGTATTTT. Its translation is CASSQASGYYADTQYF. This sequence joins TRBV4-1 and TRBJ2-3; D may be TRBD1 (5 bases). The CDR3 runs 16 residues. V shed 1 base and J shed 4 bases, with 15 bases lying between them. CDR1 and CDR2 (germline): MGHRA, YSYEKL.

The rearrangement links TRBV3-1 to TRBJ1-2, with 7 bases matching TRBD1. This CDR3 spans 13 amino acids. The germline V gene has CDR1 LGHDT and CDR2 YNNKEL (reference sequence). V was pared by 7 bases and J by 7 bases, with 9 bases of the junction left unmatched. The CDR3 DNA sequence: TGTGCCAGCAAAACGTCAGGGGGGCCTGGCTACACCTTC. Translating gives CASKTSGGPGYTF.

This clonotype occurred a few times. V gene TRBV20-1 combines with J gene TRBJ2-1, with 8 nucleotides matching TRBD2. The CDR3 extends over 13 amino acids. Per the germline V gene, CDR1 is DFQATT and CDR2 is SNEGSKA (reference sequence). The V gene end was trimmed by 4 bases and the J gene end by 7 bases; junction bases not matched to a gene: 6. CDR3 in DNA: TGCAGTGCTACCGTAAGACTAGCGAATGAGCAGTTCTTC. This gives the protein CSATVRLANEQFF.

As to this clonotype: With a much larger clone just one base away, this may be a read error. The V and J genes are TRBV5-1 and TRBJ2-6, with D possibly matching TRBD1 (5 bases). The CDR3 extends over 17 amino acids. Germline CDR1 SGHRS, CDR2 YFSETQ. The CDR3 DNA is TGCGCCAGCAGCTTGCCAGGCCCGCACTCTGGGGCCGACGTCCTGACTTTC. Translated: CASSLPGPHSGADVLTF.

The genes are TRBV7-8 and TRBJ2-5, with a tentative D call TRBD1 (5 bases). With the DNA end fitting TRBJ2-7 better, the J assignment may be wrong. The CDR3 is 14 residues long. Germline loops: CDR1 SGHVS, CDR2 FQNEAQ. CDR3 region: CASSLEARDLEQYF. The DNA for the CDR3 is TGTGCCAGCAGCTTAGAAGCCAGGGATCTCGAGCAGTACTTC.

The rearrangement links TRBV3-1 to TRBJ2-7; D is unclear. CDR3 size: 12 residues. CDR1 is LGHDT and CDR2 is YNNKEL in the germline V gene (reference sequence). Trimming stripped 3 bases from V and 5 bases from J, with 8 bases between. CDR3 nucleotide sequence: TGTGCCAGCAGCCACCTAACCCACGAGCAGTACTTC. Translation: CASSHLTHEQYF.

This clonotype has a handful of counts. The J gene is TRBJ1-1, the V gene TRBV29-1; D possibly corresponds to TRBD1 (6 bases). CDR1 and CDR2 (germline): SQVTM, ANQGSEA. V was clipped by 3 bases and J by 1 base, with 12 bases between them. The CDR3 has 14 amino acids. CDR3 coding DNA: TGCAGCGTTGACGTCAGGGGCTCGAACACTGAAGCTTTCTTT. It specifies CSVDVRGSNTEAFF.

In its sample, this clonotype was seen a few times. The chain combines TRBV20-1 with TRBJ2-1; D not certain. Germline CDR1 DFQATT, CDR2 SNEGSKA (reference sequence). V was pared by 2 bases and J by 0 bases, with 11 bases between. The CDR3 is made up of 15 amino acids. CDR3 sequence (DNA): TGCAGTGCTAGACAGACTGGCAGCTCCTACAATGAGCAGTTCTTC. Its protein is CSARQTGSSYNEQFF.

CDR3 DNA: TGCAGCGTCCCCGTTGCAGGGTTGAACACTGAAGCTTTCTTT. It translates to CSVPVAGLNTEAFF. The genes are TRBV29-1 and TRBJ1-1, with a possible D match to TRBD1 (5 bases). This CDR3 is 14 amino acids long. Germline-derived CDR1 and CDR2 are SQVTM and ANQGSEA. The V gene lost 6 bases and the J gene lost 0 bases, with 14 bases spanning the gap. Variable domain in full (rest from reference TRBV29-1 and TRBJ1-1): SAVISQKPSRDICQRGTSLTIQCQVDSQVTMMFWYRQQPGQSLTLIATANQGSEATYESGFVIDKFPISRPNLTFSTLTVSNMSPEDSSIYLCSVPVAGLNTEAFFGQGTRLTVV.

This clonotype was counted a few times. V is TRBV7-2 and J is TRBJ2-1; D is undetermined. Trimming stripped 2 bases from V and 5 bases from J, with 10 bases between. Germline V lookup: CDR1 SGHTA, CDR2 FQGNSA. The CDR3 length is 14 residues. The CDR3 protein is CASSLIGYDNEQFF. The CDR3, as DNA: TGTGCCAGCAGCTTAATTGGCTATGACAATGAGCAGTTCTTC. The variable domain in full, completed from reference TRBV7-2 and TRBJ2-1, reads GAGVSQSPSNKVTEKGKDVELRCDPISGHTALYWYRQSLGQGLEFLIYFQGNSAPDKSGLPSDRFSAERTGGSVSTLTIQRTQQEDSAVYLCASSLIGYDNEQFFGPGTRLTVL.

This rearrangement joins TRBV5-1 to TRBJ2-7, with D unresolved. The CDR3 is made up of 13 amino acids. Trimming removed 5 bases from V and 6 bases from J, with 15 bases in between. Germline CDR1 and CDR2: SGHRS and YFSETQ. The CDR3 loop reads CASSEAVWSEQYF. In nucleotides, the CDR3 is TGCGCCAGCAGTGAGGCCGTTTGGAGCGAGCAGTACTTC.

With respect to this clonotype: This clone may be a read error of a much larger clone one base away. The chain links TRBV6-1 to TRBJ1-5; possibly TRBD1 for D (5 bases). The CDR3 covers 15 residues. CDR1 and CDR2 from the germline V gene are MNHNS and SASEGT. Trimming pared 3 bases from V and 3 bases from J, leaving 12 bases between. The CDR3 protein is CASSDPGADNQPQHF. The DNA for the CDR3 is TGTGCCAGCAGTGATCCCGGGGCGGACAATCAGCCCCAGCATTTT.